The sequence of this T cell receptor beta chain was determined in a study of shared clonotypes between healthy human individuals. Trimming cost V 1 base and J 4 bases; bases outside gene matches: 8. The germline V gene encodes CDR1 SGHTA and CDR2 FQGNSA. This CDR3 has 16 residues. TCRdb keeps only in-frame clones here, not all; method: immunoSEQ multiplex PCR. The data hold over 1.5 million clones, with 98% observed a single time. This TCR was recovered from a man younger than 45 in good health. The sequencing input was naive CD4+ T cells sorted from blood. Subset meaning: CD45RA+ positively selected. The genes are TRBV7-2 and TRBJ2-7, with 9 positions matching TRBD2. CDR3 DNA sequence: TGTGCCAGCAGCTTAGGACTAGCGGCCTTCGGATACGAGCAGTACTTC. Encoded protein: CASSLGLAAFGYEQYF.